These 10 T cell receptor beta chains share one sample of origin, sequenced in a study of blood T cell repertoires in COVID-19. This table comes from immunoSEQ multiplex PCR, and its TCRdb copy is limited to in-frame clones, with some not included. The repertoire has approximately 310,000 clones, under 90% of them found once; the top ten carry about 5.2%. Input material: PBMCs or T cells enriched from blood (not recorded which). The receptors originated from a man between 60 and 75 years old who had recovered from COVID-19.

The V call is TRBV6-5, the J call TRBJ2-7; 7 bases map to TRBD1. In germline, CDR1 is MNHEY, CDR2 SVGAGI. The CDR3 has 14 residues. V shed 8 bases, J shed 2 bases, and the junction held 9 bases outside the gene matches. The CDR3: CASSTGTDAYEQYF. CDR3 DNA: TGTGCCAGCTCTACCGGGACAGATGCCTACGAGCAGTACTTC.

In this sample, this clone turned up a few times. V usage is TRBV6-2 or TRBV6-3 and J usage is TRBJ2-7, with TRBD1 as a possible D gene (6 bases). The CDR3 contains 13 residues. Germline V lookup: CDR1 MNHEY, CDR2 SVGEGT. The ends were cut back, 4 bases at V and 3 bases at J, with 10 bases in the middle. The chain's CDR3 is CASSFDRYYEQYF. The CDR3 bases are TGTGCCAGCAGTTTCGACAGGTACTACGAGCAGTACTTC.

This rearrangement joins TRBV15 to TRBJ2-7; 14 positions match TRBD2. This CDR3 is 18 amino acids long. CDR1 LNHNV and CDR2 YYDKDF come from the germline V gene (reference sequence). Trimming took 0 bases from V and 5 from J; bases not matched to a gene: 9. The CDR3 DNA reads TGTGCCACCAGCAGAGATCAGGGGACTAGCGGGAGAAGCGACGAGCAGTACTTC. Its protein is CATSRDQGTSGRSDEQYF. Filled out from reference TRBV15 and TRBJ2-7, the complete variable domain reads DAMVIQNPRYQVTQFGKPVTLSCSQTLNHNVMYWYQQKSSQAPKLLFHYYDKDFNNEADTPDNFQSRRPNTSFCFLDIRSPGLGDTAMYLCATSRDQGTSGRSDEQYFGPGTRLTVT.

The rearrangement uses TRBV6-5 and TRBJ2-4, with D tentatively TRBD1 (5 bases). CDR3 length equals 16 residues. The germline CDR1 and CDR2 sequences are MNHEY and SVGAGI. V was cut by 1 base and J by 5 bases, with 15 bases left in between. CDR3 coding DNA: TGTGCCAGCAGTTACTTAGTTCAGGTGGGGCAAAACATTCAGTACTTC. This gives the protein CASSYLVQVGQNIQYF.

Only one count was recorded for this clone. The J gene is TRBJ2-7, the V gene TRBV7-3; 7 nucleotides match TRBD2. This CDR3 has 14 amino acids. Germline loops: CDR1 SGHTA, CDR2 FQGTGA. The V and J ends lost 1 base and 6 bases, in that order; junction bases with no gene match: 6. This CDR3 reads CASSLIAGEFEQYF. The CDR3 nucleotides read TGTGCCAGCAGCTTAATTGCGGGAGAATTCGAGCAGTACTTC.

The chain combines TRBV19 with TRBJ2-1, with 10 bases aligning to TRBD2. The CDR3 runs 16 residues. J gave up 5 bases and V 5 bases, and 9 bases lay outside the gene matches. The germline V gene encodes CDR1 LNHDA and CDR2 SQIVND (reference sequence). The CDR3: CASSDRSTSGDNEQFF. The DNA of the CDR3 is TGTGCCAGTAGTGATAGGTCTACTAGCGGGGACAATGAGCAGTTCTTC. Full variable domain (missing parts from reference TRBV19 and TRBJ2-1): DGGITQSPKYLFRKEGQNVTLSCEQNLNHDAMYWYRQDPGQGLRLIYYSQIVNDFQKGDIAEGYSVSREKKESFPLTVTSAQKNPTAFYLCASSDRSTSGDNEQFFGPGTRLTVL.

V gene TRBV2 combines with J gene TRBJ1-5; D might be TRBD1 (6 bases). CDR3 length: 16 amino acids. Germline V lookup: CDR1 SNHLY, CDR2 FYNNEI. V was shortened by 2 bases and J by 4 bases, with 15 bases between the two germline ends. As DNA, the CDR3 is TGTGCCAGCAGTGAATGGCAGGGGATTAGTAATCAGCCCCAGCATTTT. The encoded protein is CASSEWQGISNQPQHF.

V and J are TRBV9 and TRBJ2-6, with D tentatively TRBD2 (6 bases). The CDR3 sequence is 16 residues long. Deletions cut 5 bases from V and 2 bases from J, with 14 bases between. Per the germline V gene, CDR1 is SGDLS and CDR2 is YYNGEE. CDR3 sequence: CASSLTTSPGANVLTF. The CDR3 nucleotides read TGTGCCAGCAGTCTGACGACTAGTCCTGGGGCCAACGTCCTGACTTTC.

This rearrangement joins TRBV29-1 to TRBJ2-7, with D unresolved. Germline-derived CDR1 and CDR2 are SQVTM and ANQGSEA. This CDR3 has 14 amino acids. The germline V and J ends were trimmed by 2 bases and 4 bases, with 15 bases remaining between them. The CDR3 region is CSVETGGLWYEQYF. CDR3 in DNA: TGCAGCGTTGAAACGGGTGGGTTATGGTACGAGCAGTACTTC.

This clone has only one observation. This chain joins TRBV7-2 and TRBJ2-2, with 11 bases fitting TRBD1. Per the germline V gene, CDR1 is SGHTA and CDR2 is FQGNSA. The CDR3 covers 16 residues. The V gene end was trimmed by 4 bases and the J gene end by 4 bases; junction bases not matched to a gene: 5. The CDR3 protein is CASSSWGQGGTGELFF. In nucleotides, the CDR3 is TGTGCCAGCAGCTCCTGGGGACAGGGGGGCACCGGGGAGCTGTTTTTT.